This T cell receptor gamma chain came from a study of Vδ1+ human thymocytes. Study-wide findings and caveats: Thymic delta-chain repertoires held approximately 20% Vdelta2 sequences and few Vdelta3, despite high sort purity. Thymic TRG and TRD repertoires appeared highly polyclonal, with Gaussian CDR3 length distributions.

Worth noting for this clone: Antigen specificity is unknown.

V lost 2 bases, J lost 0 bases, and 19 bases stayed unmatched. CDR1 is VENAVY, CDR2 YDSYNSRV, per germline. The CDR3 is made up of 19 amino acids. RNA was extracted from the cells and then reverse transcribed. Pooled V-gene forward primers with one constant-region reverse primer generated the CDR3 amplicons by multiplex PCR. TCRdb re-processed the multiplex PCR reads using CATT. The profile shows more than 25,000 gamma-chain clones, 20% to 25% of them singletons. The sorted cells were CD3+ Vdelta1+ Vdelta2- thymocytes from alphabeta-depleted thymus. Between about 97% and 99.6% of sorted thymocytes were Vdelta1+.

V and J are TRGV8 and TRGJ1 or TRGJ2. Sample: Vdelta1+ gamma-delta thymocytes from the thymus. Subset noted: FACS-sorted CD3+ TCRalphabeta- TCRVdelta1+ TCRVdelta2- thymocytes. The TCR sequence derives from a boy younger than two who had congenital heart surgery. The CDR3 sequence is CATWDIVGPLASNYYKKLF. The DNA of the CDR3 is TGTGCCACCTGGGATATAGTCGGACCATTGGCCTCGAATTATTATAAGAAACTCTTT.